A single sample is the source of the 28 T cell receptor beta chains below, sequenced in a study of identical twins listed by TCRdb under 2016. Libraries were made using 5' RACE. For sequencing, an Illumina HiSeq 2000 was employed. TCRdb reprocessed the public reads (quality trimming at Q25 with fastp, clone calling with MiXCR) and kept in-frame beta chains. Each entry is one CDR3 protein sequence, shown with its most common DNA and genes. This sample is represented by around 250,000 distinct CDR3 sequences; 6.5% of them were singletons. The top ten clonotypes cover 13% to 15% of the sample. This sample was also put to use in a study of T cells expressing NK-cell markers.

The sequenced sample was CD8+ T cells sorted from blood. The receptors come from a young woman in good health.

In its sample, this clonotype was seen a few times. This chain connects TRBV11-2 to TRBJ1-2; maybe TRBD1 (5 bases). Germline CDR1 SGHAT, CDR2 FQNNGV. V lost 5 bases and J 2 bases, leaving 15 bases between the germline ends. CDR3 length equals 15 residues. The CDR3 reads CASSNLGPGNYGYTF. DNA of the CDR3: TGTGCCAGCAGCAACCTAGGGCCAGGGAACTATGGCTACACCTTC.

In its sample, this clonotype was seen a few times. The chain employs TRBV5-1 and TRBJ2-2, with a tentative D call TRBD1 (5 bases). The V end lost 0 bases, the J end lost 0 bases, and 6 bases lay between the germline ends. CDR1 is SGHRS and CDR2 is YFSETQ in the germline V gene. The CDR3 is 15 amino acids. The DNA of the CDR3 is TGCGCCAGCAGCTTGGGACAGACGAACACCGGGGAGCTGTTTTTT. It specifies CASSLGQTNTGELFF.

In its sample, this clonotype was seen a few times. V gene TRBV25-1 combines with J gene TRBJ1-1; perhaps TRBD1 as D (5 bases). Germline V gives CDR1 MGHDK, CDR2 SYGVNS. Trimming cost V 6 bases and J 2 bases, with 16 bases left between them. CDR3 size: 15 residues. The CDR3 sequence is CASSSGGLFNTEAFF. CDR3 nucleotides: TGTGCCAGCAGCTCCGGGGGTCTATTCAACACTGAAGCTTTCTTT.

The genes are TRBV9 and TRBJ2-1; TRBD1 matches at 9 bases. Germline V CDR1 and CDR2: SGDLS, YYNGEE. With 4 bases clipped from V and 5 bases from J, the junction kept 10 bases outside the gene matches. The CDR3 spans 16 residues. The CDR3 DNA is TGTGCCAGCAGCCCTACCGGGACAGGGCTAGACAATGAGCAGTTCTTC. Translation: CASSPTGTGLDNEQFF.

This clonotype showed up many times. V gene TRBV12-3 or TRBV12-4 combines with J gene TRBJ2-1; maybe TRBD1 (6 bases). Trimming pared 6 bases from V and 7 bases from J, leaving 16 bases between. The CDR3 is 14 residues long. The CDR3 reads CASSTRETGNEQFF. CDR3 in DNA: TGTGCCAGCAGCACCCGCGAAACAGGGAATGAGCAGTTCTTC.

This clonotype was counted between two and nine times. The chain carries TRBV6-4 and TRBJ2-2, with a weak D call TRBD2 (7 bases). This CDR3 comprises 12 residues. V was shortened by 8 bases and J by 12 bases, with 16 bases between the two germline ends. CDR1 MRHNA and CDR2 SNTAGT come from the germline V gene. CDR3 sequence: CASENSGGQLFF. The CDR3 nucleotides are TGTGCCAGCGAGAATTCCGGGGGGCAGCTGTTTTTT.

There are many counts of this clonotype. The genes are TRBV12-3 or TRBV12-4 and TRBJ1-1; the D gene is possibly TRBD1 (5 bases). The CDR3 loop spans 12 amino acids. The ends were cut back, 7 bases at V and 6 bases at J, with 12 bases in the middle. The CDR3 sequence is CASTLRGAEAFF. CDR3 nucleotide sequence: TGTGCCAGCACCCTTAGGGGTGCTGAAGCTTTCTTT.

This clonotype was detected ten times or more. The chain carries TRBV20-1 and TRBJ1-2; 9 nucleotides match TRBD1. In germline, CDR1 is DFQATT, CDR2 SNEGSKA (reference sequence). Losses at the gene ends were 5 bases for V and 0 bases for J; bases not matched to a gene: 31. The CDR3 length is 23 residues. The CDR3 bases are TGCAGTGCTCTCCCGCGCGTCACCCAGAATCCGACAGGGGGAGTGAAAGCTAACTATGGCTACACCTTC. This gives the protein CSALPRVTQNPTGGVKANYGYTF.

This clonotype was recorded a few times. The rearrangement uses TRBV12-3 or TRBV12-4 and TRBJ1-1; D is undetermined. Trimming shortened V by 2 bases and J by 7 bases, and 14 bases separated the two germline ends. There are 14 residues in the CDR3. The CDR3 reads CASSLSLDADEAFF. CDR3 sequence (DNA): TGTGCCAGCAGTTTAAGCCTCGACGCGGATGAAGCTTTCTTT.

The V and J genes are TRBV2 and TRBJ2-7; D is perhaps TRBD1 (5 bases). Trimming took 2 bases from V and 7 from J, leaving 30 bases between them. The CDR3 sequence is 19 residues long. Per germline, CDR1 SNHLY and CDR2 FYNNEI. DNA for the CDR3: TGTGCCAGCAGTGAATGGGGCCCGAGCTTGCCGATCGCCCCATGGGAGCAGTACTTC. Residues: CASSEWGPSLPIAPWEQYF.

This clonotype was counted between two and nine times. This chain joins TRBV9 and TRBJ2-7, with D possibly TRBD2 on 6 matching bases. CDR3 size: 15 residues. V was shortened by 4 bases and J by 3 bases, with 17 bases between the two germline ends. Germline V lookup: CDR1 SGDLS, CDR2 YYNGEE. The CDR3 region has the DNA TGTGCCAGCAGCCCTCGAGGAGGAGGGAACTACGAGCAGTACTTC. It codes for CASSPRGGGNYEQYF.

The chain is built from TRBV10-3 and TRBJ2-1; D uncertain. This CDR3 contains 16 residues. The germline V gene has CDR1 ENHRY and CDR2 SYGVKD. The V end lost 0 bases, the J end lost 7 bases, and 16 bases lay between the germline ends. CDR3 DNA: TGTGCCATCAGTGAGTCGATAAGCGCGGACCTTAATGAGCAGTTCTTC. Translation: CAISESISADLNEQFF.

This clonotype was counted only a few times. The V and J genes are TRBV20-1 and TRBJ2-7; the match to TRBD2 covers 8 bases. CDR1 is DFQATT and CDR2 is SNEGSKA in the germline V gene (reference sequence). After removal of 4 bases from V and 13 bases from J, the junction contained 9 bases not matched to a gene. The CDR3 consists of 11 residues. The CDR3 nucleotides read TGCAGTGCTACGAGCGGGCGGGAGGAATACTTC. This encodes CSATSGREEYF.

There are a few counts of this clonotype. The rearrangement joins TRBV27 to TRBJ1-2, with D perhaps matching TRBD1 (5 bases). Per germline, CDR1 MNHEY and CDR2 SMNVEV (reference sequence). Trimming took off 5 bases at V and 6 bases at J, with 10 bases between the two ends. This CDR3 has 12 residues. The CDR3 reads CASSPRGDGYTF. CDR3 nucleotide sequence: TGTGCCAGCAGTCCTCGGGGGGATGGCTACACCTTC.

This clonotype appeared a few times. The CDR3: CASSQDWHTGELFF. For the CDR3, the DNA is TGCGCCAGCAGCCAAGACTGGCATACCGGGGAGCTGTTTTTT. The J gene is TRBJ2-2, the V gene TRBV4-3; D is uncertain. This CDR3 comprises 14 residues. V was pared by 0 bases and J by 5 bases, with 7 bases between. Germline values: CDR1 LGHNA, CDR2 YSLEER.

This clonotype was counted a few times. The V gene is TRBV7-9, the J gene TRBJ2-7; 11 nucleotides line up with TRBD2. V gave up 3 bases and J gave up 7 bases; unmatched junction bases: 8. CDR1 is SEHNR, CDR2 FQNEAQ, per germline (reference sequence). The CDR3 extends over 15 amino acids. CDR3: CASSLLAGGPGEQYF. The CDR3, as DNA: TGTGCCAGCAGCTTGTTAGCGGGAGGGCCGGGGGAGCAGTACTTC.

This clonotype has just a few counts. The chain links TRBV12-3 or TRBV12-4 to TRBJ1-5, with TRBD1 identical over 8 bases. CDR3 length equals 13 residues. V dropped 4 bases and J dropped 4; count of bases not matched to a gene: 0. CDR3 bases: TGTGCCAGCAGTTGGACAGGGAATCAGCCCCAGCATTTT. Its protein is CASSWTGNQPQHF.

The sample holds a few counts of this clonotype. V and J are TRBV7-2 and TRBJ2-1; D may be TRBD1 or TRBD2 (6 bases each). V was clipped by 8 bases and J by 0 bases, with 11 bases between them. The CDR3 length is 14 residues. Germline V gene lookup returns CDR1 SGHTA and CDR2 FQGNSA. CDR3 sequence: CASRGDTSYNEQFF. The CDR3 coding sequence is TGTGCCAGCCGCGGGGACACCTCCTACAATGAGCAGTTCTTC. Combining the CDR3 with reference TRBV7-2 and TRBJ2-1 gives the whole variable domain GAGVSQSPSNKVTEKGKDVELRCDPISGHTALYWYRQSLGQGLEFLIYFQGNSAPDKSGLPSDRFSAERTGGSVSTLTIQRTQQEDSAVYLCASRGDTSYNEQFFGPGTRLTVL.

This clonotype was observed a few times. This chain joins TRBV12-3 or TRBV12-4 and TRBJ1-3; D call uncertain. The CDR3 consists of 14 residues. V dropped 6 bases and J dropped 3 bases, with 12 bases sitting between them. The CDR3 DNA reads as TGTGCCAGCAGCCCTCCGGGTTTTGGAAACACCATATATTTT. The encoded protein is CASSPPGFGNTIYF.

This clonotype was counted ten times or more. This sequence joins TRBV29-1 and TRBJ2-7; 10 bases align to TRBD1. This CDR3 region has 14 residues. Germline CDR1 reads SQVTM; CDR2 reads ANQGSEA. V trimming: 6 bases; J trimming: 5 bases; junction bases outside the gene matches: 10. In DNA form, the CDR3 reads TGCAGCGTACTTCGACAGGGGGCCTTGGACGAGCAGTACTTC. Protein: CSVLRQGALDEQYF.

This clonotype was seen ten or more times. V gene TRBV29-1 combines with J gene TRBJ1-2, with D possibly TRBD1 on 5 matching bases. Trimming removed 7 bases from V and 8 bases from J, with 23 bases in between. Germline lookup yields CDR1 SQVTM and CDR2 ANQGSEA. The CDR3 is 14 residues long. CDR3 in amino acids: CSGGEAGYRYGYTF. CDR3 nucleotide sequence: TGCAGCGGGGGGGAGGCAGGGTATCGCTACGGCTACACCTTC.

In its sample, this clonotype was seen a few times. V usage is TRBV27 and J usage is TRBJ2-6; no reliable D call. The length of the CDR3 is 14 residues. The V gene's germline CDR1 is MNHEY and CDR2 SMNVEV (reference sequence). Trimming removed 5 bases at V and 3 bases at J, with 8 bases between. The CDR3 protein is CASSRNHGANVLTF. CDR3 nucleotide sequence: TGTGCCAGCAGTCGAAACCATGGGGCCAACGTCCTGACTTTC.

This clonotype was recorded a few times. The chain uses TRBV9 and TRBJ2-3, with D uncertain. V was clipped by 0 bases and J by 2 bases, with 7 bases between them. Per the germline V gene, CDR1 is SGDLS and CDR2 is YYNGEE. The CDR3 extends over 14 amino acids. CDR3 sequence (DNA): TGTGCCAGCAGCGTAGCAGGTCCCACAGATACGCAGTATTTT. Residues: CASSVAGPTDTQYF.

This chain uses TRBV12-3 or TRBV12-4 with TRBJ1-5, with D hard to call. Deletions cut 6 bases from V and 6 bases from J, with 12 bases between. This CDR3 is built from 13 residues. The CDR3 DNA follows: TGTGCCAGCAGGATGAAGGTCGGTCAGCCCCAGCATTTT. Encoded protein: CASRMKVGQPQHF.

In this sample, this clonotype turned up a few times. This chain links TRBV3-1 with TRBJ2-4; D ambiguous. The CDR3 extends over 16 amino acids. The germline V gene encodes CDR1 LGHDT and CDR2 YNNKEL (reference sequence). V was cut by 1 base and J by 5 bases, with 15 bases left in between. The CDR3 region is CASSQVAGGTENIQYF. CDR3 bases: TGTGCCAGCAGCCAAGTAGCCGGCGGCACGGAAAACATTCAGTACTTC. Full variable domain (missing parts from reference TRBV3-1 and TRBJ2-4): DTAVSQTPKYLVTQMGNDKSIKCEQNLGHDTMYWYKQDSKKFLKIMFSYNNKELIINETVPNRFSPKSPDKAHLNLHINSLELGDSAVYFCASSQVAGGTENIQYFGAGTRLSVL.

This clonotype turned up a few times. CDR3 in amino acids: CASSQGGAGGYTF. CDR3 sequence (DNA): TGCGCCAGCAGCCAGGGGGGGGCCGGAGGCTACACCTTC. The rearrangement joins TRBV4-3 to TRBJ1-2, with D possibly being TRBD1 (6 bases). Germline loops: CDR1 LGHNA, CDR2 YSLEER. CDR3 size: 13 residues. The germline V and J ends were trimmed by 3 bases and 8 bases, with 13 bases remaining between them.

CDR3 protein: CASSLLQGLLREKLFF. The DNA for the CDR3 is TGTGCCAGCAGTTTGTTACAGGGTCTTTTACGGGAAAAACTGTTTTTT. The V and J genes are TRBV28 and TRBJ1-4; possible D gene TRBD1, 6 bases. CDR1 is MDHEN and CDR2 is SYDVKM in the germline V gene. The CDR3 is 16 residues long. V was cut by 3 bases and J by 8 bases, with 19 bases left in between. The full variable domain, in which reference TRBV28 and TRBJ1-4 provide the parts outside the CDR3, is DVKVTQSSRYLVKRTGEKVFLECVQDMDHENMFWYRQDPGLGLRLIYFSYDVKMKEKGDIPEGYSVSREKKERFSLILESASTNQTSMYLCASSLLQGLLREKLFFGSGTQLSVL.

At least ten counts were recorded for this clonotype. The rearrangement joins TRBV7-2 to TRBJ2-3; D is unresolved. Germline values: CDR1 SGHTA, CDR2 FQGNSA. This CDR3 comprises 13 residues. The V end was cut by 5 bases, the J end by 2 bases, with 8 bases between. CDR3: CASSPETTDTQYF. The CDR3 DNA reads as TGTGCCAGCAGCCCCGAAACCACAGATACGCAGTATTTT.